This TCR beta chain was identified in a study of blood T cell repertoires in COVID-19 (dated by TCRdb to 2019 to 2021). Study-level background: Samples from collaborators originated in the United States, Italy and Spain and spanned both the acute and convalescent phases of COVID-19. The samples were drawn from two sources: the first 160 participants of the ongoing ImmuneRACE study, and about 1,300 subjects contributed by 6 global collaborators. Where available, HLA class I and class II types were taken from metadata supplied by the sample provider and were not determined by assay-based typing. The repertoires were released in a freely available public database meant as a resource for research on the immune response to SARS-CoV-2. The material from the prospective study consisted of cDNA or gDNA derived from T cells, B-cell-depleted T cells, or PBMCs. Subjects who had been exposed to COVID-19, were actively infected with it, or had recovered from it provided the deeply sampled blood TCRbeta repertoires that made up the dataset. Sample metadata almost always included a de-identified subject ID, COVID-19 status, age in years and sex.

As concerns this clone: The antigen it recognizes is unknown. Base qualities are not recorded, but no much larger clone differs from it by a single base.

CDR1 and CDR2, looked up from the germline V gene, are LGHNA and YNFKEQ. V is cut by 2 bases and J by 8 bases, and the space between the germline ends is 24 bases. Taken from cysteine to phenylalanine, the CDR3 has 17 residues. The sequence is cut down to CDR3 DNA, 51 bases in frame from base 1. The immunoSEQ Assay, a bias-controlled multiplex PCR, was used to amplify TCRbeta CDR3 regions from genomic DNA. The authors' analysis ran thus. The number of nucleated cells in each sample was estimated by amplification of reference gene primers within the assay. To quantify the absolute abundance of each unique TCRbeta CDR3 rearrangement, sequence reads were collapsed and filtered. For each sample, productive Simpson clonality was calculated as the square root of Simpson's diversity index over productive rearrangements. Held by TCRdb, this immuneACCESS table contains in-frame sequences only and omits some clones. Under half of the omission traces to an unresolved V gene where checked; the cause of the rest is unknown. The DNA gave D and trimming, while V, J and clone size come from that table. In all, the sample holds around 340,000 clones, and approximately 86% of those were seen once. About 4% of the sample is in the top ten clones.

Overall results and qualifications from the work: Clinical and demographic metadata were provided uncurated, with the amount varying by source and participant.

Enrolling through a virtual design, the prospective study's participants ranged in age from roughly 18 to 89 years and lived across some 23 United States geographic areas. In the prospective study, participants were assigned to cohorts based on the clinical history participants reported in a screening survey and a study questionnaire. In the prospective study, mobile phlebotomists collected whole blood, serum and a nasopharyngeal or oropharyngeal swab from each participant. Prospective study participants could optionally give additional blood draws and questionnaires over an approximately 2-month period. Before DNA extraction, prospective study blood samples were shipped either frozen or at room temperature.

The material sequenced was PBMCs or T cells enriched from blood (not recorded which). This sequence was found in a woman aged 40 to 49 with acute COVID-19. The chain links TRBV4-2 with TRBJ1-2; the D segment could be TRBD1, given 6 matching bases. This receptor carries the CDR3 CASSQTIRMAGVSGYTF. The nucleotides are TGTGCCAGCAGCCAAACAATCCGTATGGCAGGGGTAAGCGGCTACACCTTC.